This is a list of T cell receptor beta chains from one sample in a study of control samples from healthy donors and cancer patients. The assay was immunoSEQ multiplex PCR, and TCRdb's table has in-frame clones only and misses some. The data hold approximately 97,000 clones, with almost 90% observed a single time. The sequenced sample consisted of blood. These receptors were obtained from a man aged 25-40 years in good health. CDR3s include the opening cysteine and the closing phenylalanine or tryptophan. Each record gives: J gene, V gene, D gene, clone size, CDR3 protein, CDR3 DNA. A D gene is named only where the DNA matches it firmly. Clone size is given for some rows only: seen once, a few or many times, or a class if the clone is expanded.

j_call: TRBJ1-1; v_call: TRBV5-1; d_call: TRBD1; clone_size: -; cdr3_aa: CASSFRGLNTEAFF; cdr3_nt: TGCGCCAGCAGCTTCAGGGGGTTGAACACTGAAGCTTTCTTT
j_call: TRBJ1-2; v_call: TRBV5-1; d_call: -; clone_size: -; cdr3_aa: CASSLESYGYTF; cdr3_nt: TGCGCCAGCAGCTTGGAAAGCTATGGCTACACCTTC
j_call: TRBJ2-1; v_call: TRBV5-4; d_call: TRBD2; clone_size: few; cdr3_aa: CASSVAGARFSEQFF; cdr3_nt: TGTGCCAGCAGCGTAGCGGGAGCACGGTTTAGTGAGCAGTTCTTC
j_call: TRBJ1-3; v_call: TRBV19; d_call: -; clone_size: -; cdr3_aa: CASSRSVESGNTIYF; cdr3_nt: TGTGCCAGTAGTAGGTCGGTCGAATCTGGAAACACCATATATTTT
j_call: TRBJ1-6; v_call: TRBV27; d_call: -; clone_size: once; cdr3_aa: CASSLTAGDSPLHF; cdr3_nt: TGTGCCAGCAGTTTAACGGCGGGGGATTCACCCCTCCACTTT
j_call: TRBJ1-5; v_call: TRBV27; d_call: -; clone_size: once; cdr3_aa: CASSLHRDQPQHF; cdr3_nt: TGTGCCAGCAGTTTACACAGAGATCAGCCCCAGCATTTT
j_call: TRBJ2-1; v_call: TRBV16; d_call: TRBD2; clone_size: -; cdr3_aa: CASSQSSSGTDEQFF; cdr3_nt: TGTGCCAGCAGCCAATCTTCCAGCGGGACCGATGAGCAGTTCTTC
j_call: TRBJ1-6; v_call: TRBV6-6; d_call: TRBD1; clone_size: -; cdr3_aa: CASSYGGTGESPLHF; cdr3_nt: TGTGCCAGCAGTTACGGCGGGACAGGGGAGTCACCCCTCCACTTT
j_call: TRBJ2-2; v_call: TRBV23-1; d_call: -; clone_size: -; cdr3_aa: CASSHFGGFTGELFF; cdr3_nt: TGCGCCAGCAGTCATTTCGGGGGCTTCACCGGGGAGCTGTTTTTT
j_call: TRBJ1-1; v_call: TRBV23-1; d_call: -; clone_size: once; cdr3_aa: CASRPTSGLNTEAFF; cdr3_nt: TGCGCCAGCAGACCCACCTCGGGGCTAAACACTGAAGCTTTCTTT
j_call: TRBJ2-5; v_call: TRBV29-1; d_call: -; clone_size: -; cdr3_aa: CSVEGTVDF; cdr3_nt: TGCAGCGTTGAAGGGACAGTTGACTTC
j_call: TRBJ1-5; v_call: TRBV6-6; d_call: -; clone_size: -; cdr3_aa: CASSPGRDNQPQHF; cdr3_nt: TGTGCCAGCAGTCCCGGACGGGACAATCAGCCCCAGCATTTT
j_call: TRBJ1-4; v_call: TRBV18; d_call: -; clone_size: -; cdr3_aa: CASSRNSYATNEKLFF; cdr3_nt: TGTGCCAGCTCACGTAACAGCTATGCAACTAATGAAAAACTGTTTTTT
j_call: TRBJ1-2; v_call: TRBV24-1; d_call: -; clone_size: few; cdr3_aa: CATSDFRGSGYTF; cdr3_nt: TGTGCCACCAGTGATTTCCGGGGTAGTGGCTACACCTTC
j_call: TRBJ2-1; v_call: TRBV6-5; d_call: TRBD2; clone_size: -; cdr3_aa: CASRGLAAYNEQFF; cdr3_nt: TGTGCCAGCCGGGGACTAGCGGCTTACAATGAGCAGTTCTTC
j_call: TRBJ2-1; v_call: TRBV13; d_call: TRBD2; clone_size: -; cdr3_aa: CASSPRTSGFNEQFF; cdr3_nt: TGTGCCAGCAGCCCAAGGACTAGCGGCTTTAATGAGCAGTTCTTC
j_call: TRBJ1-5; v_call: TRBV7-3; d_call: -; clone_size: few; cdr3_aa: CASSSPPQPQHF; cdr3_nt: TGTGCCAGCAGCAGCCCCCCTCAGCCCCAGCATTTT
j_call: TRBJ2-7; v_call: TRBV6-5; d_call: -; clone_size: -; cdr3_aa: CASGLLGGDEQYF; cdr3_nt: TGTGCCAGCGGACTTCTGGGTGGAGACGAGCAGTACTTC
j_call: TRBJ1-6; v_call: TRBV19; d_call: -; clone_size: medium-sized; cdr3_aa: CATRQTTHSPLHF; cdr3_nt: TGTGCCACCAGACAGACTACACATTCACCCCTCCACTTT
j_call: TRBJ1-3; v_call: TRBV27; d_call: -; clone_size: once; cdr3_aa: CASSLSGTGNTIYF; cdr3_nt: TGTGCCAGCAGTTTATCAGGGACTGGAAACACCATATATTTT
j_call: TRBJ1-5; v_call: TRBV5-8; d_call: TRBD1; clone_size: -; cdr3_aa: CASSAGYRGNNQPQHF; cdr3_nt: TGTGCCAGCAGCGCAGGTTACAGGGGTAACAATCAGCCCCAGCATTTT
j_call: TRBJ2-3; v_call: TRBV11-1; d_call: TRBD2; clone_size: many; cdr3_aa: CASSLQPTSETDTQYF; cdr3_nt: TGTGCCAGCAGCTTACAGCCCACTAGCGAGACAGATACGCAGTATTTT
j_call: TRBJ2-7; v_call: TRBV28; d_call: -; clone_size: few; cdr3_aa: CASSLQHRAYEQYF; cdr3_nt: TGTGCCAGCAGTCTCCAGCACAGGGCTTACGAGCAGTACTTC
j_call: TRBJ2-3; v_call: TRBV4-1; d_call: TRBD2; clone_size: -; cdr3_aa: CASSHTMASGSTDTQYF; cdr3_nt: TGCGCCAGCAGCCATACGATGGCTAGCGGTAGCACAGATACGCAGTATTTT